This TCR beta chain emerged from a study of cytomegalovirus exposure and HLA in healthy donors. The trim removed 7 bases at V and 4 bases at J, leaving 9 bases unmatched. The length of the CDR3 is 14 residues. Germline V gene lookup returns CDR1 GTSNPN and CDR2 SVGIG (reference sequence). Study observations and caveats: Most of the CMV-associated TCR beta chains (in a later analysis) appeared to be HLA-restricted. A later analysis found common viral pathogens apparently linked to several of the most significant clusters.

PCR primers comprised 60 Vbeta and 13 Jbeta primers. Measured with immunoSEQ multiplex PCR; TCRdb has only the in-frame clones, and not every one. The repertoire holds approximately 150,000 clones, over 65% seen once, with less than 3% in the top ten. On this clone itself: No antigen is known for it.

The sample comprised PBMCs. The TCR was taken from a male donor in good health and CMV-seronegative. V gene TRBV30 combines with J gene TRBJ2-5; 10 bases fit TRBD2. CDR3 loop: CAYEREGQIETQYF. The DNA for the CDR3 is TGTGCCTACGAGCGGGAGGGGCAAATAGAGACCCAGTACTTC.